These 26 T cell receptor beta chains originate from one sample sequenced in a study of cytomegalovirus exposure and HLA in healthy donors. The PCR employed 60 Vbeta primers together with 13 Jbeta primers. Method: immunoSEQ multiplex PCR; TCRdb's copy keeps in-frame clones and lacks some. The repertoire holds approximately 110,000 clones, over 70% seen once, with less than 2.5% in the top ten. Specimen: PBMCs. The receptor source for this set is a man aged 25-45 years in good health and CMV-seronegative.

The rearrangement links TRBV7-9 to TRBJ1-6; D possibly corresponds to TRBD1 (5 bases). V lost 4 bases and J lost 8, with 12 bases in between. Germline V lookup: CDR1 SEHNR, CDR2 FQNEAQ (reference sequence). CDR3 size: 14 residues. This chain's CDR3 is CASSSTEIHSPLHF. The DNA for the CDR3 is TGTGCCAGCAGCTCGACAGAAATTCATTCACCCCTCCACTTT. Looking up the rest from reference TRBV7-9 and TRBJ1-6 gives the full variable domain: DTGVSQNPRHKITKRGQNVTFRCDPISEHNRLYWYRQTLGQGPEFLTYFQNEAQLEKSRLLSDRFSAERPKGSFSTLEIQRTEQGDSAMYLCASSSTEIHSPLHFGNGTRLTVT.

This clone was observed a single time. The chain uses TRBV7-8 and TRBJ1-5; 10 positions match TRBD1. Germline V CDR1 and CDR2: SGHVS, FQNEAQ. V gave up 4 bases and J gave up 6 bases; unmatched junction bases: 3. The CDR3 is 14 amino acids. The CDR3 DNA reads as TGTGCCAGCAGCTCAGGGACAGGGGCTCAGCCCCAGCATTTT. This encodes CASSSGTGAQPQHF.

This clone came up a few times. The rearrangement links TRBV6-1 to TRBJ1-5; the match to TRBD1 covers 7 bases. Germline V gene lookup returns CDR1 MNHNS and CDR2 SASEGT. This CDR3 contains 15 residues. The V gene end was trimmed by 3 bases and the J gene end by 1 base; junction bases not matched to a gene: 3. The CDR3 DNA reads as TGTGCCAGCAGTGAGAACAGGGGAAGCAATCAGCCCCAGCATTTT. It codes for CASSENRGSNQPQHF.

The chain couples TRBV10-3 to TRBJ2-3; D unresolved. CDR1 is ENHRY and CDR2 is SYGVKD in the germline V gene. The V and J ends lost 0 bases and 8 bases respectively, with 12 bases between them. The CDR3 sequence is 14 residues long. CDR3 nucleotides: TGTGCCATCAGTGAGTCGAGAGGTAGACCTACGCAGTATTTT. The encoded protein is CAISESRGRPTQYF.

V gene TRBV29-1 combines with J gene TRBJ1-4; the match to TRBD1 covers 7 bases. This CDR3 is 13 amino acids long. Germline-derived CDR1 and CDR2 are SQVTM and ANQGSEA. Trimming removed 7 bases from V and 5 bases from J; junction bases left unmatched: 7. The CDR3 DNA reads as TGCAGCGACCGCGGACAGGAGAATGAAAAACTGTTTTTT. It codes for CSDRGQENEKLFF.

The chain recombines TRBV7-2 with TRBJ1-5, with D unclear. Germline V gene data show CDR1 as SGHTA and CDR2 as FQGNSA. The V end lost 5 bases, the J end lost 2 bases, and 16 bases lay between the germline ends. The CDR3 consists of 16 residues. CDR3 sequence: CASSPPGSGGNQPQHF. The CDR3 nucleotides are TGTGCCAGCAGCCCTCCCGGGAGCGGGGGCAATCAGCCCCAGCATTTT.

The chain uses TRBV27 and TRBJ2-7, with 8 bases lining up with TRBD2. The V segment lost 6 bases and the J segment 0 bases; nucleotides outside the gene matches: 10. The CDR3 sequence is 16 residues long. Looked up from germline, CDR1 is MNHEY and CDR2 is SMNVEV (reference sequence). The CDR3 region is CASRTLAGGISYEQYF. The DNA of the CDR3 is TGTGCCAGCAGAACCCTCGCGGGGGGTATCTCCTACGAGCAGTACTTC.

This rearrangement joins TRBV18 to TRBJ1-2, with 8 bases that match TRBD1. The CDR3 sequence is 17 residues long. Germline V gene data show CDR1 as KGHSH and CDR2 as LQKENI. V shed 2 bases and J 7 bases; nucleotides not matched to a gene: 15. This CDR3 is CASSPEQIGTGDFGYTF. In DNA form, the CDR3 reads TGTGCCAGCTCACCAGAGCAGATAGGGACAGGAGACTTTGGCTACACCTTC.

This CDR3 is CASSFDRTGVTPLHF. The CDR3 nucleotides read TGTGCCAGCAGCTTCGACCGAACAGGGGTTACACCCCTCCACTTT. This chain joins TRBV5-8 and TRBJ1-6; 7 bases align to TRBD1. Germline lookup yields CDR1 SGHTS and CDR2 YDEGEE. The CDR3 is made up of 15 amino acids. After removal of 2 bases from V and 11 bases from J, the junction contained 10 bases not matched to a gene.

In its sample, this clone was seen once. The rearrangement uses TRBV4-2 and TRBJ2-7; 10 nucleotides align to TRBD2. Germline V gives CDR1 LGHNA, CDR2 YNFKEQ. The CDR3 contains 17 residues. Trimming cost V 0 bases and J 5 bases; bases outside gene matches: 10. The CDR3 DNA reads TGTGCCAGCAGCCAAGATTGGTCTAGCGGGAGAAAGGACGAGCAGTACTTC. It specifies CASSQDWSSGRKDEQYF.

The rearrangement links TRBV15 to TRBJ1-2; D gene uncertain. Germline V lookup: CDR1 LNHNV, CDR2 YYDKDF (reference sequence). V lost 0 bases, J lost 2 bases, and 16 bases lay in between. The CDR3 extends over 17 amino acids. The CDR3 DNA is TGTGCCACCAGCAGAGATCTCTTGGAGGGATCGAACTATGGCTACACCTTC. Its translation: CATSRDLLEGSNYGYTF.

The CDR3 spells CAFPDRGGEKLFF. The DNA for the CDR3 is TGTGCCTTCCCGGACAGGGGAGGAGAAAAACTGTTTTTT. This chain joins TRBV30 and TRBJ1-4; TRBD1 matches 9 bases. Germline V gene lookup returns CDR1 GTSNPN and CDR2 SVGIG (reference sequence). The CDR3 is 13 residues long. V lost 7 bases to trimming and J lost 8 bases; unmatched junction nucleotides: 8.

This chain uses TRBV7-2 with TRBJ2-3, with D unclear. Germline CDR1 reads SGHTA; CDR2 reads FQGNSA. This CDR3 is 14 amino acids long. V was shortened by 1 base and J by 1 base, with 6 bases between the two germline ends. CDR3 DNA sequence: TGTGCCAGCAGCTTAGTTCAGGGCACAGATACGCAGTATTTT. Protein product: CASSLVQGTDTQYF.

This rearrangement joins TRBV15 to TRBJ2-3, with 9 bases identical to TRBD1. The J segment lost 3 bases and the V segment lost 1 base, leaving 11 bases of the junction unmatched. The germline V gene encodes CDR1 LNHNV and CDR2 YYDKDF (reference sequence). The CDR3 consists of 18 residues. CDR3 DNA: TGTGCCACCAGCAGAGTTACAGGGGGCGTCCTCAGTACAGATACGCAGTATTTT. It is translated as CATSRVTGGVLSTDTQYF.

The rearrangement uses TRBV7-9 and TRBJ2-1; possibly TRBD1 for D (5 bases). The germline V gene encodes CDR1 SEHNR and CDR2 FQNEAQ (reference sequence). Trimming stripped 5 bases from V and 8 bases from J, with 22 bases between. CDR3 size: 16 residues. CDR3 DNA: TGTGCCAGCAGCAATGGGAAGGGGCTAACCGACGATGAGCAGTTCTTC. It codes for CASSNGKGLTDDEQFF.

This CDR3 reads CASSGLAGVASTDTQYF. The CDR3 DNA sequence: TGCGCCAGCAGTGGACTAGCGGGGGTCGCTAGCACAGATACGCAGTATTTT. V and J are TRBV4-1 and TRBJ2-3; TRBD2 aligns across 13 bases. In germline, CDR1 is MGHRA, CDR2 YSYEKL. V dropped 6 bases and J dropped 0; count of bases not matched to a gene: 6. The CDR3 consists of 17 residues.

J is TRBJ2-1 and V is TRBV9; 10 bases map to TRBD2. Per germline, CDR1 SGDLS and CDR2 YYNGEE. The trim removed 0 bases at V and 8 bases at J, leaving 5 bases unmatched. The CDR3 length is 15 residues. The CDR3 nucleotides read TGTGCCAGCAGCGTAGAACCTAGCGGGAGTTATGAGCAGTTCTTC. Translating gives CASSVEPSGSYEQFF.

This chain connects TRBV4-1 to TRBJ1-2; weak D call: TRBD1 (6 bases). CDR3 length equals 14 residues. Looked up from germline, CDR1 is MGHRA and CDR2 is YSYEKL. Trimming stripped 0 bases from V and 7 bases from J, with 12 bases between. This CDR3 is CASSQDQGTVGYTF. As DNA, the CDR3 is TGCGCCAGCAGCCAAGATCAGGGGACGGTTGGCTACACCTTC.

The gene calls are TRBV25-1 and TRBJ2-1; 7 bases align to TRBD1. Germline loops: CDR1 MGHDK, CDR2 SYGVNS. With V trimmed by 6 bases and J by 1 base, 12 bases remained unmatched. The CDR3 spans 17 residues. The CDR3 coding sequence is TGTGCCAGCAGCCCCCCCCGGGGACAGCATTCCTACAATGAGCAGTTCTTC. Translating gives CASSPPRGQHSYNEQFF.

A note on this clone: Given the absence of the conserved phenylalanine or tryptophan at the CDR3 end, a read error is likely. It is unclear where the CDR3 begins or ends on the DNA, so no DNA is shown, and the CDR3 is as TCRdb lists it. V gene TRBV23-1 combines with J gene TRBJ1-1; the table's D call TRBD1 went unverified against the DNA. TRBV23-1 is filed as an ORF, its function uncertain. The CDR3 sequence runs 12 residues, both termini included. CDR3 region: CAPLSWGQPRVR.

Concerning this clone: One end of the junction is discordant with germline, which a read error may explain. The chain is built from TRBV5-6 and TRBJ2-3, with D perhaps TRBD1 (6 bases). The CDR3 runs to 13 residues. The germline CDR1 and CDR2 sequences are SGHDT and YYEEEE. DNA of the CDR3: TGTGCCAGCAGCTTGTATCCACAGGGCCGGTTCCACTTT. Residues: CASSLYPQGRFHF.

The chain combines TRBV6-1 with TRBJ1-1; the match to TRBD1 covers 11 bases. The CDR3 is 16 residues long. V dropped 4 bases and J dropped 2; count of bases not matched to a gene: 6. Germline V gives CDR1 MNHNS, CDR2 SASEGT. Here the CDR3 reads CASSVGTGGYNTEAFF. CDR3 sequence (DNA): TGTGCCAGCAGTGTAGGGACAGGGGGATACAACACTGAAGCTTTCTTT.

This chain joins TRBV5-1 and TRBJ2-5, with 10 bases aligning to TRBD1. Looked up from germline, CDR1 is SGHRS and CDR2 is YFSETQ. Trimming cost V 4 bases and J 1 base; bases outside gene matches: 10. CDR3 length equals 17 residues. CDR3 amino acids: CASSRRTGGERQETQYF. For the CDR3, the DNA is TGCGCCAGCAGCCGACGGACAGGGGGAGAGCGCCAAGAGACCCAGTACTTC.

The chain recombines TRBV19 with TRBJ2-1; maybe TRBD1 (6 bases). CDR1 and CDR2 (germline): LNHDA, SQIVND (reference sequence). The CDR3 loop spans 17 amino acids. Trimming took off 4 bases at V and 9 bases at J, with 25 bases between the two ends. The CDR3 region has the DNA TGTGCCAGTAGTACTGCTCTCGACCGACAGGTTATTGGTGAGCAGTTCTTC. Amino acid sequence: CASSTALDRQVIGEQFF.

The count of this clone is one. The rearrangement links TRBV19 to TRBJ1-1; 9 bases agree with TRBD1. Germline V gives CDR1 LNHDA, CDR2 SQIVND (reference sequence). This CDR3 region has 18 residues. Losses at the gene ends were 2 bases for V and 0 bases for J; bases not matched to a gene: 10. CDR3 sequence reads: CASSIFRQGVSMNTEAFF. The CDR3 DNA is TGTGCCAGTAGTATATTCCGACAGGGGGTGTCTATGAACACTGAAGCTTTCTTT. The full variable domain, in which reference TRBV19 and TRBJ1-1 provide the parts outside the CDR3, is DGGITQSPKYLFRKEGQNVTLSCEQNLNHDAMYWYRQDPGQGLRLIYYSQIVNDFQKGDIAEGYSVSREKKESFPLTVTSAQKNPTAFYLCASSIFRQGVSMNTEAFFGQGTRLTVV.

The chain uses TRBV7-3 and TRBJ2-1; 7 bases line up with TRBD2. After removal of 5 bases from V and 7 bases from J, the junction contained 11 bases not matched to a gene. The CDR3 spans 15 residues. Germline V gives CDR1 SGHTA, CDR2 FQGTGA. CDR3 region: CASSPPGGTTNEQFF. The CDR3 DNA reads as TGTGCCAGCAGCCCACCGGGTGGGACTACGAATGAGCAGTTCTTC. Using reference TRBV7-3 and TRBJ2-1 for the parts outside the CDR3, the full variable domain is GAGVSQTPSNKVTEKGKYVELRCDPISGHTALYWYRQSLGQGPEFLIYFQGTGAADDSGLPNDRFFAVRPEGSVSTLKIQRTERGDSAVYLCASSPPGGTTNEQFFGPGTRLTVL.